The sequence of this T cell receptor beta chain was determined in a study of early T cells in non-severe SARS-CoV-2 infection (dated by TCRdb to about 2021). Study-wide context: Because TCR sequencing relied on bulk RNA taken from unsorted whole blood, pairing of alpha and beta chains was not possible.

From the cysteine through the phenylalanine, the CDR3 covers 13 amino acids. Just CDR3 DNA is preserved here, 39 bases in frame from base 1. CDR1 and CDR2 (SNHLY, FYNNEI) derive from the germline V gene. V is clipped by 7 bases and J by 8 bases, and the sequence between their germline boundaries is 14 bases long. This clonotype was picked up a small number of times. It has no known antigen specificity. Within one base of it there is no much larger clone, and no base qualities were kept. Set within a cohort of healthcare workers in London, UK, this nested case-control study involved weekly PCR testing of nasopharyngeal swabs along with blood sampling. Healthcare workers were recruited between 23 and 31 March 2020, during the week of the UK lockdown, and were followed weekly for up to about 15 weeks. Preparation of the library involved 5' RACE. Sequencing was carried out with a NextSeq 500. In the TCR library protocol, unique molecular identifiers were attached to individual cDNA molecules to correct for PCR bias and sequencing error. Both TCR alpha and beta chains were sequenced, and tight co-correlation was observed between alpha and beta sequence abundances in each sample. The original methods were these. Decombinator V4 was used to annotate TCR sequences for V gene, J gene and CDR3. Expanded TCRs were defined as changing significantly between any two time points under a Poisson model with p below 0.0001. TCR abundances were normalised to the total number of TCRs sequenced per sample and expressed as counts per million. TRAV1-2 paired with TRAJ12, TRAJ20 or TRAJ33 defined MAIT TCRs, while TRAV10 paired with TRAJ18 defined iNKT TCRs. VDJdb, accessed 1 November 2021, was searched for CMV, EBV and SARS-CoV-2 annotated TCRs, with TCRs annotated for multiple antigens excluded. The public reads were quality trimmed at Q25 with fastp and then assembled into clones with MiXCR by TCRdb, keeping productive beta chains. CDR3 protein sequences are deduplicated, and each keeps its most common genes and DNA. Here the V and J calls rest on TCRdb's processing, not on the authors' analysis. In this sample the table shows 25,000 to 30,000 distinct CDR3 sequences, about 4.2% of which occur a single time. Together, the top ten hold about 4% of the sample.

General study outcomes and caveats: VDJdb matching was skewed toward anti-spike CD8 responses and likely underestimated virus-specific expansions by missing private and CD4 specificities.

Sequencing input: whole blood. The clonotype comes from an adult who was a healthcare worker with PCR-confirmed SARS-CoV-2 infection or an uninfected control (not recorded which). The chain couples TRBV2 to TRBJ2-2, with a weak D call of TRBD1 (5 bases match). The CDR3 reads as follows: CASTNGQTGELFF. The sequenced DNA is TGTGCCAGCACCAACGGACAAACAGGGGAGCTGTTTTTT.